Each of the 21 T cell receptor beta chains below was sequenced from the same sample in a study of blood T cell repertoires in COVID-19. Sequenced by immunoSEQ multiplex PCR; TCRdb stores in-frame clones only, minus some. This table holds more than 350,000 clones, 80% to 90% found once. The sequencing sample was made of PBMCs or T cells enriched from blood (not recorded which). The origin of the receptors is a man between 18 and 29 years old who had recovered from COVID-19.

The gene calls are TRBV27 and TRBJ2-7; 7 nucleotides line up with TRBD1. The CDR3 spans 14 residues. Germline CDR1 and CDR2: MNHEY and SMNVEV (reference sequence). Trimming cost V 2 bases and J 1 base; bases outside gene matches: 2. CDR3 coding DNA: TGTGCCAGCAGTTTAATGGGACAGTCCTACGAGCAGTACTTC. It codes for CASSLMGQSYEQYF.

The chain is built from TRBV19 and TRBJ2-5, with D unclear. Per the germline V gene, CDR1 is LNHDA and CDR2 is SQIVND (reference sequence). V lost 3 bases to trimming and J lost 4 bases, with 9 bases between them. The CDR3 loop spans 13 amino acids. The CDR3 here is CASSMSGPETQYF. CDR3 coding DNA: TGTGCCAGTAGTATGTCTGGCCCAGAGACCCAGTACTTC.

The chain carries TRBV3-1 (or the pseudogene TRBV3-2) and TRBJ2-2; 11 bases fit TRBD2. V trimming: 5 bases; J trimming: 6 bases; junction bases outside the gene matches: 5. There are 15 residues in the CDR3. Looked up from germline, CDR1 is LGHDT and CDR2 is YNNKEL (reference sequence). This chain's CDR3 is CASSAVAGGPGELFF. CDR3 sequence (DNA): TGTGCCAGCAGCGCCGTAGCGGGGGGGCCCGGGGAGCTGTTTTTT.

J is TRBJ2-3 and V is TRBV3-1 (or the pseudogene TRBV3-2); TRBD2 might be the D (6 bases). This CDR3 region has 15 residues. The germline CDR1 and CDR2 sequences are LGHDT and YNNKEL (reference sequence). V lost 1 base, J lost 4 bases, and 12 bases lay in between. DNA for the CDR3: TGTGCCAGCAGCCAAGGGAATACGGGGGCAGATACGCAGTATTTT. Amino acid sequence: CASSQGNTGADTQYF.

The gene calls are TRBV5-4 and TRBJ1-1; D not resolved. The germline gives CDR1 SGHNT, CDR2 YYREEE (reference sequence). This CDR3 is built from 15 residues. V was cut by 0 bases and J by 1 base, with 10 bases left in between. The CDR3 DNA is TGTGCCAGCAGCTTGGGCGGTACGGGGAACACTGAAGCTTTCTTT. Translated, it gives CASSLGGTGNTEAFF.

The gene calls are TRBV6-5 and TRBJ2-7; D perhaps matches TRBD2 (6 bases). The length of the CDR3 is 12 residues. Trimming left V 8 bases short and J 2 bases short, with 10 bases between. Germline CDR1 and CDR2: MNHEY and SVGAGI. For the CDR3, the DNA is TGTGCCAGCGGGAGGAAAGCCTACGAGCAGTACTTC. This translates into CASGRKAYEQYF.

This CDR3 reads CASSYSYRGQPQHF. Written as DNA, the CDR3 is TGTGCCAGCAGTTACTCCTACAGGGGTCAGCCCCAGCATTTT. The chain carries TRBV6-5 and TRBJ1-5; 7 bases are a match to TRBD1. V trimming: 0 bases; J trimming: 6 bases; junction bases outside the gene matches: 2. The CDR3 has 14 amino acids. CDR1 and CDR2 from the germline V gene are MNHEY and SVGAGI.

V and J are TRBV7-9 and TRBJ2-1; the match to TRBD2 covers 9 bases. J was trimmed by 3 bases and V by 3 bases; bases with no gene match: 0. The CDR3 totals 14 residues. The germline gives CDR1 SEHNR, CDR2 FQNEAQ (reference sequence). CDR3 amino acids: CASSLTSGYNEQFF. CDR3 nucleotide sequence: TGTGCCAGCAGCTTGACTAGCGGCTACAATGAGCAGTTCTTC.

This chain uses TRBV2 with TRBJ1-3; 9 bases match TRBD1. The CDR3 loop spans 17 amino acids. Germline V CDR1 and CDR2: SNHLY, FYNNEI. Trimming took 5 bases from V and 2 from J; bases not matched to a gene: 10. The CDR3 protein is CASSLDGTGSPGNTIYF. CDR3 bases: TGTGCCAGCAGTTTAGATGGGACAGGGAGTCCTGGAAACACCATATATTTT.

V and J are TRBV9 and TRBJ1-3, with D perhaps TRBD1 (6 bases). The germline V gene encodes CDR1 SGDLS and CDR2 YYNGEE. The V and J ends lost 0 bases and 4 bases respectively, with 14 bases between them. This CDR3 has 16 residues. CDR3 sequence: CASSVAVGGQGNTIYF. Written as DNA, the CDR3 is TGTGCCAGCAGCGTAGCTGTGGGGGGGCAAGGAAACACCATATATTTT.

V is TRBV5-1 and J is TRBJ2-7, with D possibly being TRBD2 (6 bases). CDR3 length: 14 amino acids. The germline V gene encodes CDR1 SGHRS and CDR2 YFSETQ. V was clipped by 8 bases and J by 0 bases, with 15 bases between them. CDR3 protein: CARPLGGDSYEQYF. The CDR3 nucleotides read TGCGCCAGGCCCTTAGGCGGGGACTCCTACGAGCAGTACTTC.

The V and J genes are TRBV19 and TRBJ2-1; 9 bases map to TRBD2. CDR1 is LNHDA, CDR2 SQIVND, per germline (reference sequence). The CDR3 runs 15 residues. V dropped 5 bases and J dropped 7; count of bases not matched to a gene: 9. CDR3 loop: CASSQSGRRLNEQFF. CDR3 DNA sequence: TGTGCCAGTAGTCAAAGCGGGAGGAGATTGAATGAGCAGTTCTTC. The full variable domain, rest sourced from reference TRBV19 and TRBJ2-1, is DGGITQSPKYLFRKEGQNVTLSCEQNLNHDAMYWYRQDPGQGLRLIYYSQIVNDFQKGDIAEGYSVSREKKESFPLTVTSAQKNPTAFYLCASSQSGRRLNEQFFGPGTRLTVL.

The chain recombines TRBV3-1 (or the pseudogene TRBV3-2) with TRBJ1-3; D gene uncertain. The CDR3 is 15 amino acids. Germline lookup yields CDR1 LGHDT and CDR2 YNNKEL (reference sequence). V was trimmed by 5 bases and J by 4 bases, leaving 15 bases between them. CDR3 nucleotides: TGTGCCAGCAGCTCCACTTCCGTGTCAGGAAACACCATATATTTT. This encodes CASSSTSVSGNTIYF.

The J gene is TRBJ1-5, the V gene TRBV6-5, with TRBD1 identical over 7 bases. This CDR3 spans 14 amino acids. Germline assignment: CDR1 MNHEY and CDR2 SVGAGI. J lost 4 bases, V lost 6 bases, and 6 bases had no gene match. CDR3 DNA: TGTGCCAGCAGCCCCAGGGGGATTAATCAGCCCCAGCATTTT. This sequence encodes CASSPRGINQPQHF.

The chain's CDR3 is CASSLELEDTGELFF. CDR3 DNA sequence: TGTGCCAGCAGCTTAGAACTGGAGGACACCGGGGAGCTGTTTTTT. The chain employs TRBV7-6 and TRBJ2-2, with D maybe TRBD2 (5 bases). Per the germline V gene, CDR1 is SGHVS and CDR2 is FNYEAQ. The CDR3 extends over 15 amino acids. V was pared by 1 base and J by 3 bases, with 9 bases between. The full variable domain, in which reference TRBV7-6 and TRBJ2-2 provide the parts outside the CDR3, is GAGVSQSPRYKVTKRGQDVALRCDPISGHVSLYWYRQALGQGPEFLTYFNYEAQQDKSGLPNDRFSAERPEGSISTLTIQRTEQRDSAMYRCASSLELEDTGELFFGEGSRLTVL.

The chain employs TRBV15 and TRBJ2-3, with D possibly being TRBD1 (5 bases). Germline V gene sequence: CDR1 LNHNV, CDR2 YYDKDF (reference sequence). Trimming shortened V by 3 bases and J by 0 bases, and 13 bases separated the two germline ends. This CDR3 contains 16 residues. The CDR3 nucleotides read TGTGCCACCAGCAGCCGAAGGGGTACTAGCACAGATACGCAGTATTTT. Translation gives CATSSRRGTSTDTQYF.

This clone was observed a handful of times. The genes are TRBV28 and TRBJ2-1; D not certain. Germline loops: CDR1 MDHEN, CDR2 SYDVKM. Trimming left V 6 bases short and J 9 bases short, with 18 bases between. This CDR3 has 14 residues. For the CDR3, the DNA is TGTGCCAGCAGGGATTCCGGTCGTAGCAGTGAGCAGTTCTTC. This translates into CASRDSGRSSEQFF.

This chain's CDR3 is CASSVASPSSYNEQFF. The DNA of the CDR3 is TGTGCCAGCAGCGTAGCTTCCCCTAGCTCCTACAATGAGCAGTTCTTC. The chain combines TRBV9 with TRBJ2-1; D ambiguous. The CDR3 totals 16 residues. Germline CDR1 SGDLS, CDR2 YYNGEE. Trimming shortened V by 0 bases and J by 0 bases, and 10 bases separated the two germline ends.

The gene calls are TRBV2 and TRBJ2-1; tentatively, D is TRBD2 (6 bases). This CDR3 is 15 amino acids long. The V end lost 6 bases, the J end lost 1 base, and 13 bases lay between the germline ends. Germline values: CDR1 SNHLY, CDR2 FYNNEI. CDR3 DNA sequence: TGTGCCAGCAGGCTCCTAGCGCAATCCTACAATGAGCAGTTCTTC. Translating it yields CASRLLAQSYNEQFF.

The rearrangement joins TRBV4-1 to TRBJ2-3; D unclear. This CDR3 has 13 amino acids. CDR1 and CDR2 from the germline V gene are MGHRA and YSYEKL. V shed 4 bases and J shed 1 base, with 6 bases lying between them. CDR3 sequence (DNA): TGCGCCAGCAGCCGAACAGGCACAGATACGCAGTATTTT. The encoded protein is CASSRTGTDTQYF.

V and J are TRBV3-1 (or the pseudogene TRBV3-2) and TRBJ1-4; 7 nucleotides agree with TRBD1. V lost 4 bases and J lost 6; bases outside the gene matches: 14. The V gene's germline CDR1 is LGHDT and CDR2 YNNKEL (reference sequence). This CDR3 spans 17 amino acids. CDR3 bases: TGTGCCAGCAGCCGGGACACCCTCGTTCAGGGGGATGAAAAACTGTTTTTT. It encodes CASSRDTLVQGDEKLFF.